This TCR beta chain was captured in a study of OX40 agonist ivuxolimab in advanced cancers. For the study at large: Averaging around 60 years in age, with a range of about 23 to 79, the cohort was more than 75% male. Study-level points and caveats: The study observed clonal expansion of CD4+ and CD8+ blood T cells by week 6 at 0.1 to 3.0 mg/kg. In CD8+ T cells, expanded clones were on average more numerous than in CD4+.

Details on this clone: Its antigen remains unidentified.

The table came from immunoSEQ multiplex PCR; TCRdb's copy has only in-frame clones and leaves some out. Here the sample spans tens of thousands of clones, roughly 83% being singletons. Autoimmune disease history or systemic immunosuppression disqualified patients. The CDR3 has 10 amino acids. Per germline, CDR1 SGHTS and CDR2 YDEGEE. V was pared by 0 bases and J by 9 bases, with 3 bases between. Sequences were derived from CD4+ or CD8+ T cells sorted from blood, sampled in a trial of the OX40 agonist ivuxolimab. J is TRBJ1-2 and V is TRBV5-8; D is uncertain. The clonotype was recovered from an adult with an advanced solid tumor such as melanoma, head and neck, liver or kidney cancer. The CDR3, as DNA: TGTGCCAGCAGCTTGGTGAGCTACACCTTC. This encodes CASSLVSYTF.